These 12 T cell receptor beta chains were all obtained from the same sample, sequenced in a study of T-cell memory formation after mild COVID-19. Each CDR3 protein gets one entry after TCRdb re-called the 5' RACE reads with MiXCR. The sample lists about 400,000 distinct CDR3 sequences, about 20% occurring once. Sequenced input: PBMCs or a T cell subset sorted from them (not recorded which). Source of these receptors: a man in his late teens or twenties who had mild COVID-19 (a few samples of this study predate the infection). Cell type and time point are not known.

This clonotype was detected only a few times. V gene TRBV6-2 or TRBV6-3 combines with J gene TRBJ2-7; D is unclear. This CDR3 contains 14 residues. V was clipped by 4 bases and J by 7 bases, with 17 bases between them. CDR1 and CDR2 from the germline V gene are MNHEY and SVGEGT. The CDR3: CASSFAGRDLEQYV. DNA for the CDR3: TGTGCCAGCAGTTTTGCCGGAAGGGATTTGGAGCAGTACGTC.

The chain carries TRBV6-1 and TRBJ2-7; tentatively, D is TRBD2 (5 bases). Trimming took off 8 bases at V and 6 bases at J, with 17 bases between the two ends. Germline V lookup: CDR1 MNHNS, CDR2 SASEGT. This CDR3 has 13 residues. CDR3 nucleotides: TGTGCCAGCCGCCAATGGTCCGCGGGCGAGCAGTACTTC. Translation gives CASRQWSAGEQYF.

The V and J genes are TRBV5-1 and TRBJ2-6; no clear D. V was clipped by 4 bases and J by 0 bases, with 17 bases between them. Germline V gives CDR1 SGHRS, CDR2 YFSETQ. The CDR3 consists of 18 residues. CDR3 residues: CASSHALGPSSGANVLTF. The CDR3 bases are TGCGCCAGCAGCCACGCCCTGGGCCCAAGCTCTGGGGCCAACGTCCTGACTTTC. The full variable domain, rest sourced from reference TRBV5-1 and TRBJ2-6, is KAGVTQTPRYLIKTRGQQVTLSCSPISGHRSVSWYQQTPGQGLQFLFEYFSETQRNKGNFPGRFSGRQFSNSRSEMNVSTLELGDSALYLCASSHALGPSSGANVLTFGAGSRLTVL.

V is TRBV20-1 and J is TRBJ2-5; D is undetermined. Germline CDR1 reads DFQATT; CDR2 reads SNEGSKA (reference sequence). Trimming took 6 bases from V and 5 from J, leaving 13 bases between them. This CDR3 has 12 amino acids. The CDR3 region is CSAKTVDETQYF. The DNA for the CDR3 is TGCAGTGCCAAGACTGTAGATGAGACCCAGTACTTC.

The V gene is TRBV5-1, the J gene TRBJ2-2; no reliable D call. The V end was cut by 1 base, the J end by 6 bases, with 10 bases between. Per the germline V gene, CDR1 is SGHRS and CDR2 is YFSETQ. The CDR3 contains 14 residues. In DNA form, the CDR3 reads TGCGCCAGCAGCTTGTCAATCCAGCCCGGGGAGCTGTTTTTT. Amino acids: CASSLSIQPGELFF.

The chain uses TRBV6-5 and TRBJ1-1; D unresolved. V was clipped by 10 bases and J by 2 bases, with 14 bases between them. This CDR3 has 13 residues. The germline V gene has CDR1 MNHEY and CDR2 SVGAGI. The chain's CDR3 is CATLRGSNTEAFF. CDR3 in DNA: TGTGCCACCCTCAGAGGCAGCAACACTGAAGCTTTCTTT.

V and J are TRBV6-5 and TRBJ2-3; D tentatively fits TRBD1 or TRBD2 (5 bases each). There are 14 residues in the CDR3. The V end was cut by 2 bases, the J end by 5 bases, with 11 bases between. CDR1 is MNHEY and CDR2 is SVGAGI in the germline V gene. The CDR3 bases are TGTGCCAGCAGTTACCGGGACGTCGTAGATACGCAGTATTTT. This gives the protein CASSYRDVVDTQYF.

CDR3 sequence reads: CASSQDRRGSQPQHF. The DNA for the CDR3 is TGCGCCAGCAGCCAAGATCGTCGAGGGAGCCAGCCCCAGCATTTT. This chain links TRBV4-3 with TRBJ1-5; D remains ambiguous. The CDR3 is 15 residues long. Germline CDR1 reads LGHNA; CDR2 reads YSLEER. Trimming removed 0 bases from V and 7 bases from J, with 13 bases in between.

This clonotype was counted a few times. CDR3 bases: TGTGCCAGCACCGACAGAGGCGGGGGGACAGATACGCAGTATTTT. Its translation is CASTDRGGGTDTQYF. The rearrangement uses TRBV6-6 and TRBJ2-3; 8 positions agree with TRBD2. J was trimmed by 3 bases and V by 7 bases; bases with no gene match: 9. The CDR3 covers 15 residues. Germline V CDR1 and CDR2: MNHNY, SVGAGI (reference sequence).

The chain recombines TRBV5-1 with TRBJ1-2; D not certain. The CDR3 sequence is 12 residues long. Looked up from germline, CDR1 is SGHRS and CDR2 is YFSETQ. V gave up 5 bases and J gave up 2 bases, with 7 bases separating them. CDR3 coding DNA: TGCGCCAGCAGACCGACAAACTATGGCTACACCTTC. Translating gives CASRPTNYGYTF. The complete variable domain, with remaining parts taken from reference TRBV5-1 and TRBJ1-2, reads KAGVTQTPRYLIKTRGQQVTLSCSPISGHRSVSWYQQTPGQGLQFLFEYFSETQRNKGNFPGRFSGRQFSNSRSEMNVSTLELGDSALYLCASRPTNYGYTFGSGTRLTVV.

The gene calls are TRBV7-9 and TRBJ2-2; 8 bases fit TRBD1. Germline V lookup: CDR1 SEHNR, CDR2 FQNEAQ (reference sequence). The CDR3 totals 17 residues. V shed 5 bases and J 1 base; nucleotides not matched to a gene: 9. The CDR3 region has the DNA TGTGCCAGCAGCGTGGACAGGGCTTACGAGAACACCGGGGAGCTGTTTTTT. Translation: CASSVDRAYENTGELFF.

The chain combines TRBV28 with TRBJ1-1; D call uncertain. The germline V gene encodes CDR1 MDHEN and CDR2 SYDVKM. There are 15 residues in the CDR3. V was shortened by 5 bases and J by 3 bases, with 16 bases between the two germline ends. The CDR3 region is CASSQADRYYTEAFF. The CDR3 region has the DNA TGTGCCAGCAGTCAAGCGGACCGGTATTACACTGAAGCTTTCTTT.